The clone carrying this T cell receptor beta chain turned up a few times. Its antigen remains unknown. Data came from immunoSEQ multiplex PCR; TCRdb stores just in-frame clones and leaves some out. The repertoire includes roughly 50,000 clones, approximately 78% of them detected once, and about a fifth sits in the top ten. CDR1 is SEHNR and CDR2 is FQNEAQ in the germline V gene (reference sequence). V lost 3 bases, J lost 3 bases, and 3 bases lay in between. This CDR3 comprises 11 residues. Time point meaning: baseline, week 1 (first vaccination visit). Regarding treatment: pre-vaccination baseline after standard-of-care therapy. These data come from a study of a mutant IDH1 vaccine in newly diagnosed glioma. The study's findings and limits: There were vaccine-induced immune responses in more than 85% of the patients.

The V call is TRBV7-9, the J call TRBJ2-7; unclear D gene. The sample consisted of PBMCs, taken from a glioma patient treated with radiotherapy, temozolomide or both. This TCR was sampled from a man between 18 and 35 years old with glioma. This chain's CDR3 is CASSLSYEQYF. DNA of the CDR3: TGTGCCAGCAGCTTGAGCTACGAGCAGTACTTC. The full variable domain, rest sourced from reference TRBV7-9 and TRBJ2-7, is DTGVSQNPRHKITKRGQNVTFRCDPISEHNRLYWYRQTLGQGPEFLTYFQNEAQLEKSRLLSDRFSAERPKGSFSTLEIQRTEQGDSAMYLCASSLSYEQYFGPGTRLTVT.